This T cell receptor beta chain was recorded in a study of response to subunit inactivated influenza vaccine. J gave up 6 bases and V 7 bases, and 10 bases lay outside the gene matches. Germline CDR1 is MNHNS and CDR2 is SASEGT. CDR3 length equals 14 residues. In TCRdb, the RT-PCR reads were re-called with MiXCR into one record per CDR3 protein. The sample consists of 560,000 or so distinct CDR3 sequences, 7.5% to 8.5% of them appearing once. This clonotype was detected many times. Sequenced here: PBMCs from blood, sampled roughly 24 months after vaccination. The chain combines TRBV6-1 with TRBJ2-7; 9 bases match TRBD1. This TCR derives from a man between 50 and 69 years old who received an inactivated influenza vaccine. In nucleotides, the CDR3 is TGTGCCAGCACCGGCGGGACAGGGTTTAGCGAGCAGTACTTC. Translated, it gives CASTGGTGFSEQYF.